A single sample is the source of the 17 T cell receptor beta chains below, sequenced in a study of blood T cell repertoires in COVID-19. Method: immunoSEQ multiplex PCR; TCRdb's copy keeps in-frame clones and lacks some. The sample comprises about 200,000 clones, around three quarters of which are singletons, and 4.5% to 7% rests with the top ten. Sample: peripheral blood. Every receptor here comes from a woman in her 70s with acute or convalescent COVID-19.

This clone was recorded only once. This chain links TRBV5-4 with TRBJ1-1, with 10 bases fitting TRBD1. The CDR3 covers 17 residues. Germline CDR1 SGHNT, CDR2 YYREEE (reference sequence). V gave up 4 bases and J gave up 5 bases; unmatched junction bases: 14. The CDR3 DNA sequence: TGTGCCAGCAGCCCTGGGGTCCGACAGGGGGCGAGTACTGAAGCTTTCTTT. It is translated as CASSPGVRQGASTEAFF.

The chain couples TRBV7-3 to TRBJ2-3, with D unclear. This CDR3 contains 14 residues. Between the trimmed V and J ends, which lost 4 bases and 3 bases, there was a span of 11 bases. Germline CDR1 SGHTA, CDR2 FQGTGA. The DNA for the CDR3 is TGTGCCAGCAGCTCTTTCATAGAGACAGATACGCAGTATTTT. Amino acid sequence: CASSSFIETDTQYF.

This clone was counted at least ten times. The rearrangement links TRBV21-1 to TRBJ2-7; TRBD1 reflects the table's D call only, with no check against the DNA. TRBV21-1 is an annotated pseudogene. The length of the CDR3 is 15 residues. CDR3 in DNA: TGTGCCAGCAGCTCCTATTGGGACAGGGGCTACGAGCAGTACTTC. It specifies CASSSYWDRGYEQYF.

DNA of the CDR3: TGTGCCAGCAGCCCCCGGAGGGATAACACCGGGGAGCTGTTTTTT. Amino acid sequence: CASSPRRDNTGELFF. This rearrangement joins TRBV11-3 to TRBJ2-2; D is possibly TRBD2 (6 bases). Trimming pared 5 bases from V and 2 bases from J, leaving 12 bases between. The CDR3 length is 15 residues. Germline V lookup: CDR1 SGHNT, CDR2 YENEEA. The whole variable domain, filled in from reference TRBV11-3 and TRBJ2-2, reads EAGVVQSPRYKIIEKKQPVAFWCNPISGHNTLYWYLQNLGQGPELLIRYENEEAVDDSQLPKDRFSAERLKGVDSTLKIQPAELGDSAVYLCASSPRRDNTGELFFGEGSRLTVL.

This chain connects TRBV5-4 to TRBJ2-1, with 7 nucleotides matching TRBD1. The length of the CDR3 is 14 residues. Germline V gives CDR1 SGHNT, CDR2 YYREEE (reference sequence). With V trimmed by 4 bases and J by 5 bases, 6 bases remained unmatched. The CDR3 region is CASSLGQVNNEQFF. In nucleotides, the CDR3 is TGTGCCAGCAGCCTCGGACAGGTGAACAATGAGCAGTTCTTC.

The V and J genes are TRBV30 and TRBJ1-6; D ambiguous. The V gene lost 1 base and the J gene lost 6 bases, with 7 bases spanning the gap. This CDR3 is 13 amino acids long. The germline CDR1 and CDR2 sequences are GTSNPN and SVGIG (reference sequence). The CDR3 region is CAWSEGSNSPLHF. The CDR3 nucleotides are TGTGCCTGGAGTGAAGGGAGTAATTCACCCCTCCACTTT. Together with reference TRBV30 and TRBJ1-6, the CDR3 gives the full variable domain: SQTIHQWPATLVQPVGSPLSLECTVEGTSNPNLYWYRQAAGRGLQLLFYSVGIGQISSEVPQNLSASRPQDRQFILSSKKLLLSDSGFYLCAWSEGSNSPLHFGNGTRLTVT.

The V call is TRBV7-2, the J call TRBJ2-2; weak D call: TRBD1 (6 bases). Germline CDR1 SGHTA, CDR2 FQGNSA. The CDR3 sequence is 16 residues long. V lost 6 bases and J lost 5, with 19 bases in between. The CDR3 sequence is CASSTRQAGVTGELFF. CDR3 nucleotides: TGTGCCAGCAGTACCAGGCAGGCAGGGGTAACCGGGGAGCTGTTTTTT.

This chain connects TRBV6-6 to TRBJ2-7; D is perhaps TRBD2 (6 bases). Germline loops: CDR1 MNHNY, CDR2 SVGAGI (reference sequence). The ends were cut back, 0 bases at V and 6 bases at J, with 9 bases in the middle. This CDR3 spans 13 amino acids. CDR3 in DNA: TGTGCCAGCAGTTACTCGATGGGGGGCGAGCAGTACTTC. It yields the protein CASSYSMGGEQYF.

This clone occurred a few times. This rearrangement joins TRBV3-1 (or the pseudogene TRBV3-2) to TRBJ1-6; 7 nucleotides agree with TRBD1. The germline gives CDR1 LGHDT, CDR2 YNNKEL (reference sequence). The CDR3 runs 13 residues. V was clipped by 7 bases and J by 10 bases; unmatched bases: 7. CDR3 sequence (DNA): TGTGCCAGCACCGACAGGGAAGACTCACCCCTCCACTTT. Amino acid sequence: CASTDREDSPLHF.

This clone came up a few times. This chain links TRBV27 with TRBJ1-2; D ambiguous. This CDR3 has 15 amino acids. Germline loops: CDR1 MNHEY, CDR2 SMNVEV (reference sequence). The V gene lost 0 bases and the J gene lost 4 bases, with 12 bases spanning the gap. CDR3 sequence: CASSLSSEATYGYTF. CDR3 nucleotides: TGTGCCAGCAGTTTATCTTCGGAGGCCACCTATGGCTACACCTTC.

The genes are TRBV3-1 (or the pseudogene TRBV3-2) and TRBJ1-2; D is undetermined. This CDR3 has 13 amino acids. Germline CDR1 is LGHDT and CDR2 is YNNKEL (reference sequence). Trimming shortened V by 1 base and J by 7 bases, and 10 bases separated the two germline ends. The CDR3 DNA reads as TGTGCCAGCAGCCAAGGAGGGTTTAGTGGCTACACCTTC. It codes for CASSQGGFSGYTF.

This clone has at least ten counts. The V gene is TRBV4-2, the J gene TRBJ1-1; perhaps TRBD1 as D (5 bases). This CDR3 has 15 amino acids. Germline loops: CDR1 LGHNA, CDR2 YNFKEQ. V was cut by 5 bases and J by 5 bases, with 18 bases left in between. The CDR3 region is CASSSSFRGVTEAFF. The CDR3 DNA is TGTGCCAGCAGCTCGAGCTTTAGGGGTGTGACTGAAGCTTTCTTT.

The chain links TRBV21-1 to TRBJ2-1; TRBD1, as called in the table, went unchecked against the DNA. TRBV21-1 has pseudogene status. The CDR3 is 17 residues long. The DNA for the CDR3 is TGTGCCAGCAGCAAAGCCGACAGGTCGTGCTCCTACAATGAGCAGTTCTTC. Residues: CASSKADRSCSYNEQFF.

The chain employs TRBV4-2 and TRBJ1-3; no reliable D call. V lost 0 bases, J lost 2 bases, and 14 bases lay in between. The germline CDR1 and CDR2 sequences are LGHNA and YNFKEQ. The CDR3 spans 17 residues. The CDR3 protein is CASSQDTVIVAGNTIYF. The CDR3 DNA follows: TGTGCCAGCAGCCAAGATACAGTGATTGTAGCTGGAAACACCATATATTTT.

The chain has TRBV25-1 and TRBJ2-2, with D tentatively TRBD1 (6 bases). The CDR3 runs 18 residues. Germline V gene data show CDR1 as MGHDK and CDR2 as SYGVNS. V was shortened by 7 bases and J by 1 base, with 22 bases between the two germline ends. CDR3 amino acids: CASTRNPKPGQNTGELFF. The CDR3 DNA reads as TGTGCCAGCACCCGAAACCCAAAACCGGGACAGAACACCGGGGAGCTGTTTTTT.

The rearrangement links TRBV11-2 to TRBJ1-1; weak D call: TRBD1 (6 bases). Trimming removed 5 bases at V and 6 bases at J, with 16 bases between. The length of the CDR3 is 14 residues. The germline V gene has CDR1 SGHAT and CDR2 FQNNGV. Here the CDR3 DNA reads TGTGCCAGCAGCCCGGGACCCGAGGGGGCTGAAGCTTTCTTT. Its protein product is CASSPGPEGAEAFF. Together with reference TRBV11-2 and TRBJ1-1, the CDR3 gives the full variable domain: EAGVAQSPRYKIIEKRQSVAFWCNPISGHATLYWYQQILGQGPKLLIQFQNNGVVDDSQLPKDRFSAERLKGVDSTLKIQPAKLEDSAVYLCASSPGPEGAEAFFGQGTRLTVV.

The V and J genes are TRBV6-5 and TRBJ2-1, with 7 nucleotides matching TRBD1. The germline CDR1 and CDR2 sequences are MNHEY and SVGAGI. The CDR3 length is 14 residues. Germline trimming cut 6 bases from V and 2 bases from J; bases unmatched to any gene: 4. CDR3 in DNA: TGTGCCAGCAGCAAGACAGGGACCTACAATGAGCAGTTCTTC. It yields the protein CASSKTGTYNEQFF.